These T cell receptor beta chains were read from a single sample in a study of type 1 regulatory T cells. TCRdb itself ran the reads through MiXCR, one entry per CDR3 protein. The sample has about 67,000 distinct CDR3 sequences, roughly 50% seen once. Antigens for these TCRs are unknown. Sequencing input: cultured non-Tr1 T cells, either the whole culture or a sorted T cell fraction (not recorded which). These receptor sequences come from a human donor in good health. CDR3s include the opening cysteine and the closing phenylalanine or tryptophan. D genes are given only for firm matches. Size is stated for part of the rows, as once, few or many counts, or as a class when the clone is expanded.

clone size: few; D gene: TRBD1; J gene: TRBJ1-2; V gene: TRBV5-1; CDR3 DNA: TGCGCCAGCAGCACCACAGGGGGGTTAAATGGCTACACCTTC; CDR3 protein: CASSTTGGLNGYTF
clone size: .; D gene: TRBD2; J gene: TRBJ2-5; V gene: TRBV30; CDR3 DNA: TGTGCCTGGAGTGAGAATAGCGGGGGGGCGAAGACCCAGTACTTC; CDR3 protein: CAWSENSGGAKTQYF
clone size: .; D gene: .; J gene: TRBJ2-2; V gene: TRBV12-5; CDR3 DNA: TGTGCTAGTGGTTTTAGGGACACCGGGGAGCTGTTTTTT; CDR3 protein: CASGFRDTGELFF
clone size: .; D gene: TRBD1; J gene: TRBJ2-1; V gene: TRBV13; CDR3 DNA: TGTGCCAGCAGCTTAGGGACGGGACAGGGACGGGATGAGCAGTTCTTC; CDR3 protein: CASSLGTGQGRDEQFF
clone size: .; D gene: .; J gene: TRBJ1-2; V gene: TRBV9; CDR3 DNA: TGTGCCAGCAGCGTAGGGGTCAACTATGGCTACACCTTC; CDR3 protein: CASSVGVNYGYTF
clone size: once; D gene: TRBD2; J gene: TRBJ2-1; V gene: TRBV7-2; CDR3 DNA: TGTGCCAGCAGCGGCTACCGCGTTCGGCTAGCGGATGGTGAGCAGTTCTTC; CDR3 protein: CASSGYRVRLADGEQFF
clone size: .; D gene: .; J gene: TRBJ2-7; V gene: TRBV20-1; CDR3 DNA: TGCAGTGCTAGTATGGCGGGGAGGGAGCAGTACTTC; CDR3 protein: CSASMAGREQYF
clone size: .; D gene: .; J gene: TRBJ1-1; V gene: TRBV7-9; CDR3 DNA: TGTGCCAGCAGGTTCGACAGGATCAACACTGAAGCTTTCTTT; CDR3 protein: CASRFDRINTEAFF
clone size: few; D gene: .; J gene: TRBJ2-1; V gene: TRBV9; CDR3 DNA: TGTGCCAGCAGCGTAGTTGGGGCGAGCTCCTACAATGAGCAGTTCTTC; CDR3 protein: CASSVVGASSYNEQFF
clone size: few; D gene: .; J gene: TRBJ1-6; V gene: TRBV7-9; CDR3 DNA: TGTGCCAGCAGCTTGGACCTAGCGGATTCACCCCTCCACTTT; CDR3 protein: CASSLDLADSPLHF
clone size: once; D gene: .; J gene: TRBJ1-5; V gene: TRBV10-3; CDR3 DNA: TGTGCCATCGGCTCGATGGGGGACAATCAGCCCCAGCATTTT; CDR3 protein: CAIGSMGDNQPQHF
clone size: .; D gene: TRBD1; J gene: TRBJ2-1; V gene: TRBV6-1; CDR3 DNA: TGTGCCAGCAAATGGGACAGGGGATACAATGAGCAGTTCTTC; CDR3 protein: CASKWDRGYNEQFF
clone size: .; D gene: .; J gene: TRBJ1-2; V gene: TRBV12-3/TRBV12-4; CDR3 DNA: TGTGCCAGCAGCCGACACCACTCGGATGGCTACACCTTC; CDR3 protein: CASSRHHSDGYTF
clone size: .; D gene: TRBD1; J gene: TRBJ2-3; V gene: TRBV5-1; CDR3 DNA: TGCGCCAGCAGCTTGGCCAGGGGGCAAGATACGCAGTATTTT; CDR3 protein: CASSLARGQDTQYF
clone size: once; D gene: .; J gene: TRBJ2-1; V gene: TRBV24-1; CDR3 DNA: TGTGCCACCAGTGACCCCTGGGCCTTCGATGAGCAGTTCTTC; CDR3 protein: CATSDPWAFDEQFF
clone size: .; D gene: TRBD1; J gene: TRBJ2-1; V gene: TRBV5-1; CDR3 DNA: TGCGCCAGCAGCCCGACGGACAGGGCGAGGAATGAGCAGTTCTTC; CDR3 protein: CASSPTDRARNEQFF
clone size: .; D gene: .; J gene: TRBJ1-4; V gene: TRBV20-1; CDR3 DNA: TGCAGTGCTAGCCCCGGGCACGAAAAACTGTTTTTT; CDR3 protein: CSASPGHEKLFF
clone size: .; D gene: .; J gene: TRBJ1-1; V gene: TRBV7-8; CDR3 DNA: TGTGCCAGCAGCGCATCGACAGGCACCACTGAAGCTTTCTTT; CDR3 protein: CASSASTGTTEAFF
clone size: few; D gene: .; J gene: TRBJ1-1; V gene: TRBV18; CDR3 DNA: TGTGCCAGCTCACCGGGCCTGTTGAACACTGAAGCTTTCTTT; CDR3 protein: CASSPGLLNTEAFF
clone size: once; D gene: .; J gene: TRBJ2-7; V gene: TRBV6-1; CDR3 DNA: TGTGCCAGCAGTGAATCCAGAAGGGCCTTTATCTACGAGCAGTACTTC; CDR3 protein: CASSESRRAFIYEQYF
clone size: few; D gene: .; J gene: TRBJ1-4; V gene: TRBV11-1; CDR3 DNA: TGTGCCAGCAGCTCTCCCCGAACAGGGACTAATGAAAAACTGTTTTTT; CDR3 protein: CASSSPRTGTNEKLFF
clone size: .; D gene: TRBD1; J gene: TRBJ2-1; V gene: TRBV15; CDR3 DNA: TGTGCCACCAGCAGCCATCGGGACAGGGGCTACAATGAGCAGTTCTTC; CDR3 protein: CATSSHRDRGYNEQFF
clone size: .; D gene: .; J gene: TRBJ2-5; V gene: TRBV20-1; CDR3 DNA: TGCAGTGCTAGAGATCAAGCTAGGCCCCAAGAGACCCAGTACTTC; CDR3 protein: CSARDQARPQETQYF